This T cell receptor beta chain appears in the sequencing data of a study of cytomegalovirus exposure and HLA in healthy donors. Study-level background: Of the donors genotyped, several hundred in all, about 80% fell in the Caucasian-associated ancestry cluster.

Study-level points and caveats: The study dropped some indistinguishable V segments, TRBV6-2 and TRBV6-3 among them. Sequence variants that were highly shared formed a cluster that was likely a sequencing artifact.

The V and J ends lost 4 bases and 0 bases, in that order; junction bases with no gene match: 7. Germline CDR1 and CDR2: SGHTS and YDEGEE. This CDR3 spans 16 amino acids. It was with 60 Vbeta and 13 Jbeta primers that the PCR ran. Profiled with immunoSEQ multiplex PCR; TCRdb holds only in-frame clones, not every one. Its listing shows around 70,000 clones. In regard to this clone: Its antigen is undetermined.

The sample comprised PBMCs. The chain uses TRBV5-8 and TRBJ1-3; 7 bases match TRBD1. The receptor was derived from a female donor in good health and CMV-seropositive. CDR3 nucleotide sequence: TGTGCCAGCAGCCCTACAGGGGCCCTCTCTGGAAACACCATATATTTT. This translates into CASSPTGALSGNTIYF.